This T cell receptor beta chain was identified during a study of liver allograft versus peripheral blood T cells. Overall study context: Blood and transplanted-liver T cell receptor repertoires from recipients were compared.

The V segment lost 0 bases and the J segment 8 bases; nucleotides outside the gene matches: 6. The CDR3 runs to 15 residues. Germline CDR1 reads MNHEY; CDR2 reads SVGAGI. This clonotype is medium-sized within its sample. Its antigen is currently unknown. Study-wide points: There were reportedly differences between T cell receptor repertoires inside liver allografts and those in peripheral blood.

A single record per CDR3 protein comes from TCRdb applying MiXCR to the reads. The data hold about 9,500 distinct CDR3 sequences, with less than 20% observed a single time. The chain employs TRBV6-5 and TRBJ2-1; 8 nucleotides match TRBD2. This receptor was identified in a human patient who had a liver transplant. Some T cells may be graft donor cells. Written as DNA, the CDR3 is TGTGCCAGCAGTTACTCATTTCGGGGGGGCGATGAGCAGTTCTTC. Its protein product is CASSYSFRGGDEQFF.